This is a list of T cell receptor beta chains from one sample in a study of cytomegalovirus exposure and HLA in healthy donors. Data came from immunoSEQ multiplex PCR; TCRdb stores just in-frame clones and leaves some out. This sample's clone table lists some 56,000 clones. Sequenced input: PBMCs. Source of these receptors: a young woman in good health and CMV-seropositive. Each CDR3 is given with its conserved first and last residue. The D gene is left open where the match is weak.

D	J	V	DNA	CDR3
NA	TRBJ1-1	TRBV6-5	TGTGCCAGCAGTTACCGGGAGATGAACACTGAAGCTTTCTTT	CASSYREMNTEAFF
NA	TRBJ1-5	TRBV4-2	TGTGCCAGCAGCCATACTGATAATAGCAATCAGCCCCAGCATTTT	CASSHTDNSNQPQHF
TRBD1	TRBJ1-2	TRBV25-1	TGTGCCAGCAGTGACCGGGACAGGGGTAACTATGGCTACACCTTC	CASSDRDRGNYGYTF
NA	TRBJ1-1	TRBV19	TGTGCCAGTAGTTTAAAACAGGGAATGAACACTGAAGCTTTCTTT	CASSLKQGMNTEAFF
NA	TRBJ1-5	TRBV4-2	TGTGCCAGCAGCCAAGATCAAGGGGGTGGCAATCAGCCCCAGCATTTT	CASSQDQGGGNQPQHF
TRBD1	TRBJ1-4	TRBV9	TGTGCCAGCAGCCCCAGGACAGGGGCTAATGAAAAACTGTTTTTT	CASSPRTGANEKLFF
TRBD2	TRBJ2-3	TRBV5-1	TGCGCCAGCAGCTGGACTAGCGGGTCCGTAGATACGCAGTATTTT	CASSWTSGSVDTQYF
TRBD1	TRBJ2-7	TRBV30	TGTGCCTGGAGTATGGGGACAGGGGGCGGTTACGAGCAGTACTTC	CAWSMGTGGGYEQYF
NA	TRBJ2-1	TRBV5-5	TGTGCCAGCAGCTTGTCGGGGTTCAATGAGCAGTTCTTC	CASSLSGFNEQFF
NA	TRBJ1-1	TRBV9	TGTGCCAGCAGCGTTCAGGGTGAAACTGAAGCTTTCTTT	CASSVQGETEAFF
NA	TRBJ2-2	TRBV19	TGTGCCACCGCACAGGGCCAAGGCACCGGGGAGCTGTTTTTT	CATAQGQGTGELFF
NA	TRBJ2-3	TRBV7-2	TGTGCCAGCAGCTTAGTTCGTCCGATACTGGATACGCAGTATTTT	CASSLVRPILDTQYF
NA	TRBJ1-5	TRBV2	TGTGCCAGTACCCCCTCACAGGCCGATCAGCCCCAGCATTTT	CASTPSQADQPQHF
TRBD1	TRBJ1-5	TRBV7-9	TGTGCCAGCAGCTTCAGCGACAGGGGGAATCAGCCCCAGCATTTT	CASSFSDRGNQPQHF
TRBD2	TRBJ2-3	TRBV5-1	TGCGCCAGCAGCACGGGACTAGCGGGAGCGTGGGGGGATACGCAGTATTTT	CASSTGLAGAWGDTQYF
TRBD1	TRBJ2-7	TRBV19	TGTGCCAGTAGTGCCACCTGGACAGGTTCCTACGAGCAGTACTTC	CASSATWTGSYEQYF
TRBD2	TRBJ2-7	TRBV4-1	TGCGCCAGCAGCCAAGATGACTTCGGGGGGGGGTACGAGCAGTACTTC	CASSQDDFGGGYEQYF
NA	TRBJ2-5	TRBV15	TGTGCCACCAGCGCCCGACCCGGGGGTTCAGAGACCCAGTACTTC	CATSARPGGSETQYF
NA	TRBJ1-1	TRBV28	TGTGCCAGCAGTTTATTGAGAACCCAAGCTTTCTTT	CASSLLRTQAFF
TRBD2	TRBJ2-7	TRBV4-1	TGCGCCAGCAGCTTAGTACTAGCGATAGGCGCCTACGAGCAGTACTTC	CASSLVLAIGAYEQYF
NA	TRBJ1-2	TRBV28	TGTGCCAGCAGTTCGCCTGGGGCAGGGGTAGAGTATGGCTACACCTTC	CASSSPGAGVEYGYTF
NA	TRBJ1-2	TRBV12-2	TGTGCAAGTCGCTTTCAAACGGGACAACTGAACTATGGCTACACCTTC	CASRFQTGQLNYGYTF
TRBD1	TRBJ1-3	TRBV4-1	TGCGCCAGCAGCCGGAACCCACAGGGGGCAGACACCATATATTTT	CASSRNPQGADTIYF
NA	TRBJ2-7	TRBV4-1	TGCGCCAGCAGCCAAGAACAGGCCGCCTACGAGCAGTACTTC	CASSQEQAAYEQYF
NA	TRBJ2-1	TRBV4-1	TGCGCCAGCAGCCAAGATTTACTAGGAGGTAATGAGCAGTTCTTC	CASSQDLLGGNEQFF
NA	TRBJ1-5	TRBV5-4	TGTGCCAGCAGCTTGGGTACAGGGTTCAATCAGCCCCAGCATTTT	CASSLGTGFNQPQHF
NA	TRBJ2-3	TRBV25-1	TGTGCCAGCAGTGAGACAGGAAACACAGATACGCAGTATTTT	CASSETGNTDTQYF
NA	TRBJ2-5	TRBV11-2	TGTGCCAGCAGCTTTGGACAGATGGAGACCCAGTACTTC	CASSFGQMETQYF
TRBD1	TRBJ1-4	TRBV7-3	TGTGCCAGCAGCTTAACCGGTCGGGACAGGGCTGAAAAACTGTTTTTT	CASSLTGRDRAEKLFF
TRBD2	TRBJ2-1	TRBV29-1	TGCAGCGCCGTAGCGGGGTACTACAATGAGCAGTTCTTC	CSAVAGYYNEQFF
NA	TRBJ1-1	TRBV6-6	TGTGCCAGCAGTTACTCGGGGGGGTGGACTGAAGCTTTCTTT	CASSYSGGWTEAFF
NA	TRBJ2-7	TRBV6-5	TGTGCCAGCAGCAGACCACCCGGGGAAGTGCACTTC	CASSRPPGEVHF
NA	TRBJ2-5	TRBV10-3	TGTGCCATCAGTGCCAACGGGGAAGAGACCCAGTACTTC	CAISANGEETQYF
NA	TRBJ2-7	TRBV19	TGTGCCAGTAGTAACGAGCTGTTTGGCGAGCAGTACTTC	CASSNELFGEQYF
NA	TRBJ1-1	TRBV4-1	TGCGCCAGCAGCCAAGAGGGGGGGATGAGGGCAGAAGCTTTCTTT	CASSQEGGMRAEAFF
TRBD1	TRBJ1-1	TRBV6-5	TGTGCCAGCAGCCGACAGGGTAAGGGAGACACTGAAGCTTTCTTT	CASSRQGKGDTEAFF
NA	TRBJ2-1	TRBV6-6	TGTGCCAGCAGTTACTCGGAGAATCGCGAGCAGTTCTTC	CASSYSENREQFF
TRBD1	TRBJ2-7	TRBV19	TGTGCCAGTAGTAACCTAAAAGGACAGGCCTACGAGCAGTACTTC	CASSNLKGQAYEQYF
TRBD2	TRBJ2-7	TRBV5-4	TGTGCCAGCAGCTTGGGGGGACTAGCGGGGGCCTACGAGCAGTACTTC	CASSLGGLAGAYEQYF
NA	TRBJ1-1	TRBV5-1	TGCGCCAGCAGCTTGCGGGGGGGAACTGAAGCTTTCTTT	CASSLRGGTEAFF
NA	TRBJ1-5	TRBV2	TGTGCCAGCAGTGAATTGAGGGGCAATCAGCCCCAGCATTTT	CASSELRGNQPQHF
NA	TRBJ2-7	TRBV4-2	TGTGCCAGCAGCCAACAAAGGGGATACGAGCAGTACTTC	CASSQQRGYEQYF
NA	TRBJ1-3	TRBV30	TGTGCCTGGAGTCGTATTTTTGCTGGAAACACCATATATTTT	CAWSRIFAGNTIYF
NA	TRBJ1-2	TRBV18	TGTGCCAGCTCACCGGCTGCCGGAGAGAACTATGGCTACACCTTC	CASSPAAGENYGYTF
TRBD1	TRBJ2-1	TRBV6-5	TGTGCCAGCAGGTGGGACAGGTTTCCCGACAATGAGCAGTTCTTC	CASRWDRFPDNEQFF
TRBD1	TRBJ2-7	TRBV7-2	TGTGCCAGCAGCAGAGACCCCGGGACAGGGGCCGGCGAGCAGTACTTC	CASSRDPGTGAGEQYF
TRBD1	TRBJ1-1	TRBV7-6	TGTGCCAGCAGCTCTAGGGGCACAGGGGTGAACACTGAAGCTTTCTTT	CASSSRGTGVNTEAFF
NA	TRBJ1-1	TRBV7-9	TGTGCCAGCAGGGCCCAGGGTGGCACTGAAGCTTTCTTT	CASRAQGGTEAFF